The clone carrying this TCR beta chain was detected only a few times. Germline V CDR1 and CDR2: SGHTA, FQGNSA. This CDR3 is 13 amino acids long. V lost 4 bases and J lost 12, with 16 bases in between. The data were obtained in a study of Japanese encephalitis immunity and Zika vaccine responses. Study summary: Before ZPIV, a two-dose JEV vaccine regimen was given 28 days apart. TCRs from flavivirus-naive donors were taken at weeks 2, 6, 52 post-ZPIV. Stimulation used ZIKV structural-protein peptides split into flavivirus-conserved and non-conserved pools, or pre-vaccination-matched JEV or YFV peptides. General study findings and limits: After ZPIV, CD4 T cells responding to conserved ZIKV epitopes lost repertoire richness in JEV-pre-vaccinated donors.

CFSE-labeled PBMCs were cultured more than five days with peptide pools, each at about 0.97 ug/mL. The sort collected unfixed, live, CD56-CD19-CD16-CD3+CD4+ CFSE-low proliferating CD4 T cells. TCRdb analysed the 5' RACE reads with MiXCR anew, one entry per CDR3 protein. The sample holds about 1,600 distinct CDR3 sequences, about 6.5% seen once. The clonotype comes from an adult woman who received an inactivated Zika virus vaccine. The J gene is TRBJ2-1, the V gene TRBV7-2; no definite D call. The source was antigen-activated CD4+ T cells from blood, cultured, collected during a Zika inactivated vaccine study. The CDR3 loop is CASSSLLSSGQFF. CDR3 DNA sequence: TGTGCCAGCAGCTCATTGCTTTCTTCGGGGCAGTTCTTC.